The 20 T cell receptor beta chains below all came from one sample that was sequenced in a study of shared clonotypes between healthy human individuals. Sequencing was performed with immunoSEQ multiplex PCR; in TCRdb, only in-frame clones are kept and a portion is missing. This repertoire shows about 2,200,000 clones, 90% to 95% found once; its top ten account for about 1.8%. CD45RO-negative CD8 cells positively selected for CCR7 made up the naive population, which excluded terminally differentiated effector memory CD45RA+ cells. Sequenced input: naive CD8+ T cells from PBMCs. The receptors were sampled from a man younger than 30 in good health. Some clones in this sample may be carry-over from other donors' samples.

This clone was detected once. CDR3 in amino acids: CASLGQANGELFF. For the CDR3, the DNA is TGCGCCAGTTTGGGACAGGCGAACGGGGAGCTGTTTTTT. The rearrangement links TRBV4-1 to TRBJ2-2; TRBD1 aligns across 8 bases. CDR1 and CDR2 from the germline V gene are MGHRA and YSYEKL. The J segment lost 7 bases and the V segment lost 9 bases, leaving 7 bases of the junction unmatched. The CDR3 has 13 residues.

This clone was recorded a few times. The chain combines TRBV7-3 with TRBJ1-4, with D possibly TRBD1 on 5 matching bases. Germline CDR1 SGHTA, CDR2 FQGTGA. The V end was cut by 10 bases, the J end by 0 bases, with 15 bases between. The CDR3 is 15 residues long. Written as DNA, the CDR3 is TGTGCCACCGGGGGGATACTTGCAACTAATGAAAAACTGTTTTTT. Translation gives CATGGILATNEKLFF.

About this clone: The sample contains more than one DNA sequence encoding this CDR3. V usage is TRBV11-3 and J usage is TRBJ2-7; weak D call: TRBD1 (5 bases). This CDR3 region has 13 residues. Germline CDR1 is SGHNT and CDR2 is YENEEA. The V gene lost 1 base and the J gene lost 3 bases, with 7 bases spanning the gap. CDR3 coding DNA: TGTGCCAGCAGCTTAGGCAGGGACTACGAGCAGTACTTC. This sequence encodes CASSLGRDYEQYF.

This clone was seen only once. The J gene is TRBJ2-1, the V gene TRBV7-2; the match to TRBD2 covers 7 bases. CDR3 size: 17 residues. The V segment lost 4 bases and the J segment 4 bases; nucleotides outside the gene matches: 13. Germline V gene lookup returns CDR1 SGHTA and CDR2 FQGNSA. This CDR3 reads CASSYALAAYSYNEQFF. The CDR3 DNA is TGTGCCAGCAGCTATGCCCTAGCGGCCTATTCGTACAATGAGCAGTTCTTC.

The gene calls are TRBV7-2 and TRBJ1-2; the D is unclear. V gave up 6 bases and J gave up 4 bases, with 12 bases separating them. This CDR3 contains 13 residues. CDR1 and CDR2 from the germline V gene are SGHTA and FQGNSA. The DNA for the CDR3 is TGTGCCAGCAGTGCCCTCCTCTCCTATGGCTACACCTTC. It specifies CASSALLSYGYTF.

V and J are TRBV4-2 and TRBJ2-1; TRBD1 matches at 9 bases. This CDR3 comprises 18 residues. V was pared by 2 bases and J by 6 bases, with 14 bases of the junction left unmatched. Germline V gives CDR1 LGHNA, CDR2 YNFKEQ. CDR3 residues: CASSQRIGTGKIPNEQFF. The CDR3 DNA is TGTGCCAGCAGCCAACGAATAGGGACAGGGAAGATTCCCAATGAGCAGTTCTTC.

Concerning this clone: Other nucleotide sequences in the sample specify the same CDR3. The chain recombines TRBV19 with TRBJ2-1, with 8 positions matching TRBD1. Germline-derived CDR1 and CDR2 are LNHDA and SQIVND (reference sequence). The V gene end was trimmed by 6 bases and the J gene end by 8 bases; junction bases not matched to a gene: 6. This CDR3 has 13 amino acids. The CDR3 bases are TGTGCCAGTAGCGACAGGGGAAGAGATGAGCAGTTCTTC. Protein: CASSDRGRDEQFF.

The chain is built from TRBV27 and TRBJ2-2; 11 bases match TRBD1. The CDR3 has 16 residues. Trimming took 4 bases from V and 3 from J; bases not matched to a gene: 4. Germline CDR1 reads MNHEY; CDR2 reads SMNVEV (reference sequence). The CDR3 DNA follows: TGTGCCAGCAGTTCAAGGGACAGGGGGTACACCGGGGAGCTGTTTTTT. This codes for CASSSRDRGYTGELFF.

The chain has TRBV5-4 and TRBJ1-2; TRBD1 agrees at 7 bases. The CDR3 consists of 17 residues. From germline, CDR1 is SGHNT and CDR2 YYREEE (reference sequence). V trimming: 3 bases; J trimming: 2 bases; junction bases outside the gene matches: 13. In nucleotides, the CDR3 is TGTGCCAGCAGCTGGATTAGAGGGGGCGCAGGGAACTATGGCTACACCTTC. Residues: CASSWIRGGAGNYGYTF.

The chain recombines TRBV27 with TRBJ1-2, with D unresolved. Trimming stripped 4 bases from V and 4 bases from J, with 16 bases between. Germline values: CDR1 MNHEY, CDR2 SMNVEV (reference sequence). The CDR3 sequence is 15 residues long. The CDR3 DNA reads as TGTGCCAGCAGTTCCTTCGAGGGCGCACCCTATGGCTACACCTTC. Translated: CASSSFEGAPYGYTF.

This chain joins TRBV27 and TRBJ1-4; TRBD1 might be the D (6 bases). V lost 3 bases and J lost 4, with 15 bases in between. Germline CDR1 MNHEY, CDR2 SMNVEV (reference sequence). This CDR3 region has 16 residues. CDR3 bases: TGTGCCAGCAGTTTGGGGGGGCCGCGGGGTAATGAAAAACTGTTTTTT. It encodes CASSLGGPRGNEKLFF.

Only a few counts were recorded for this clone. V and J are TRBV7-8 and TRBJ1-1; perhaps TRBD1 as D (5 bases). Germline V gives CDR1 SGHVS, CDR2 FQNEAQ. V was pared by 4 bases and J by 3 bases, with 9 bases between. CDR3 length equals 13 residues. The chain's CDR3 is CASSSGAHTEAFF. The CDR3 nucleotides read TGTGCCAGCAGCTCCGGGGCTCACACTGAAGCTTTCTTT.

This chain joins TRBV19 and TRBJ1-4; 12 bases line up with TRBD1. The germline gives CDR1 LNHDA, CDR2 SQIVND (reference sequence). V lost 4 bases to trimming and J lost 8 bases; unmatched junction nucleotides: 8. This CDR3 region has 16 residues. In DNA, the CDR3 is TGTGCCAGTAGTAGGGACAGGGGGCGTTTGGACGAAAAACTGTTTTTT. Encoded protein: CASSRDRGRLDEKLFF.

J is TRBJ1-1 and V is TRBV11-2, with no clear D. The CDR3 consists of 14 residues. Germline CDR1 reads SGHAT; CDR2 reads FQNNGV. The V end was cut by 0 bases, the J end by 7 bases, with 12 bases between. CDR3 protein: CASSLDGVDLEAFF. As DNA, the CDR3 is TGTGCCAGCAGCTTAGACGGGGTGGACCTTGAAGCTTTCTTT.

This clone was found once. The chain combines TRBV13 with TRBJ2-3; 8 bases map to TRBD2. The CDR3 has 16 residues. J was trimmed by 5 bases and V by 3 bases; bases with no gene match: 10. Germline-derived CDR1 and CDR2 are PRHDT and FYEKMQ (reference sequence). CDR3 amino acids: CASSFSSGGSGDTQYF. The CDR3 bases are TGTGCCAGCAGCTTCTCCTCGGGAGGGTCGGGAGATACGCAGTATTTT.

This clone appeared a few times. The gene calls are TRBV6-4 and TRBJ1-1; D gene uncertain. The V gene's germline CDR1 is MRHNA and CDR2 SNTAGT. CDR3 length: 12 amino acids. The germline V and J ends were trimmed by 8 bases and 0 bases, with 7 bases remaining between them. The DNA of the CDR3 is TGTGCCAGCGCGGAGATGAACACTGAAGCTTTCTTT. Translating gives CASAEMNTEAFF.

The CDR3 region is CASSSGLAGANRDEQYF. CDR3 DNA sequence: TGTGCCAGCAGCTCGGGACTAGCGGGGGCAAATCGGGACGAGCAGTACTTC. The chain links TRBV13 to TRBJ2-7, with TRBD2 identical over 14 bases. The CDR3 has 17 amino acids. Trimming removed 4 bases from V and 5 bases from J; junction bases left unmatched: 10. CDR1 PRHDT and CDR2 FYEKMQ come from the germline V gene (reference sequence).

V and J are TRBV14 and TRBJ2-7; 7 bases line up with TRBD1. CDR3 length equals 14 residues. Germline assignment: CDR1 SGHDN and CDR2 FVKESK. V shed 4 bases, J shed 3 bases, and the junction held 6 bases outside the gene matches. CDR3 DNA: TGTGCCAGCAGCCCGACAGGGTATATCTACGAGCAGTACTTC. Amino acid sequence: CASSPTGYIYEQYF.

In this sample, this clone turned up a few times. At the DNA level, this CDR3 is encoded by other sequences in the same sample as well. The chain is built from TRBV7-9 and TRBJ1-1; D perhaps matches TRBD1 (6 bases). Germline V lookup: CDR1 SEHNR, CDR2 FQNEAQ (reference sequence). Trimming stripped 1 base from V and 7 bases from J, with 10 bases between. The CDR3 extends over 13 amino acids. CDR3 bases: TGTGCCAGCAGCTTAGGCAGGGGAGGTGAAGCTTTCTTT. It codes for CASSLGRGGEAFF.

The CDR3, as DNA: TGTGCCACCAGCAGAGCGACAGGGCTAAACTATGGCTACACCTTC. Its translation: CATSRATGLNYGYTF. The chain is built from TRBV15 and TRBJ1-2; 7 bases agree with TRBD1. J lost 2 bases, V lost 1 base, and 4 bases had no gene match. This CDR3 has 15 amino acids. CDR1 and CDR2 from the germline V gene are LNHNV and YYDKDF (reference sequence). Variable domain in full (rest from reference TRBV15 and TRBJ1-2): DAMVIQNPRYQVTQFGKPVTLSCSQTLNHNVMYWYQQKSSQAPKLLFHYYDKDFNNEADTPDNFQSRRPNTSFCFLDIRSPGLGDTAMYLCATSRATGLNYGYTFGSGTRLTVV.